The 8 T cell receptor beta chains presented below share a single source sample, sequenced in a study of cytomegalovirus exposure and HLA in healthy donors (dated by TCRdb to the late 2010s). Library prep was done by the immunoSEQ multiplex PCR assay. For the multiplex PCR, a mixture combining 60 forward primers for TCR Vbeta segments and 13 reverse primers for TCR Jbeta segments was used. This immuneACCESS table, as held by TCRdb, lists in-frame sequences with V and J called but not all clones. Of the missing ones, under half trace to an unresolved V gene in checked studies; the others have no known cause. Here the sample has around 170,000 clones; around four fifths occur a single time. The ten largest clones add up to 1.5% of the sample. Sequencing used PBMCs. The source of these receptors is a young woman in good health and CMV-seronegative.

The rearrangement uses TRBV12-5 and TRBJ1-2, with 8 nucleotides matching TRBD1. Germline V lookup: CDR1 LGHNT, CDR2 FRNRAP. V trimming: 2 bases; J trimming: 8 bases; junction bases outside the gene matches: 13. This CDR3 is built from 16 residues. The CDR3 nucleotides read TGTGCTAGTGGTTTGATCTTGGGACAGGCTGACGGAGGCTACACCTTC. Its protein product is CASGLILGQADGGYTF.

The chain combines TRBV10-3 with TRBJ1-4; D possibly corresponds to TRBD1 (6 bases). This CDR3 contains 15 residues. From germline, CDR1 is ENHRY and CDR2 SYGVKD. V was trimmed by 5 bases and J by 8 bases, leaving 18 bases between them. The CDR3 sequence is CAISRKPGAAEKLFF. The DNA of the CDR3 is TGTGCCATCAGTCGAAAACCAGGGGCCGCGGAAAAACTGTTTTTT.

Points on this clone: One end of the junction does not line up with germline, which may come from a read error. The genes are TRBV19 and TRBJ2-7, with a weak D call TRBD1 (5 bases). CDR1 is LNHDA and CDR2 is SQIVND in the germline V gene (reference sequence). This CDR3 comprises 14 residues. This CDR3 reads CASSSLDSAYGQYF. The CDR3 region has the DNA TGTGCCAGTAGTTCCCTCGACAGCGCGTACGGGCAGTACTTC.

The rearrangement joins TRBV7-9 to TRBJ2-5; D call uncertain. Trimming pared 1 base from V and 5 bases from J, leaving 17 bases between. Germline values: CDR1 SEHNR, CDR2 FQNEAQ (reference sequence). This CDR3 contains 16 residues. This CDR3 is CASSLVPLIAAETQYF. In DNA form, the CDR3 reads TGTGCCAGCAGCTTAGTTCCCCTGATAGCTGCGGAGACCCAGTACTTC.

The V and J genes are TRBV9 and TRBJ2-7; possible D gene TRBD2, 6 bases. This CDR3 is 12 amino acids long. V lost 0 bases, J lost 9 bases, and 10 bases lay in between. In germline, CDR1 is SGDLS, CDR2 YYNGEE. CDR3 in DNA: TGTGCCAGCAGCGTAGCTGGAGGGCGGCAGTACTTC. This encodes CASSVAGGRQYF.

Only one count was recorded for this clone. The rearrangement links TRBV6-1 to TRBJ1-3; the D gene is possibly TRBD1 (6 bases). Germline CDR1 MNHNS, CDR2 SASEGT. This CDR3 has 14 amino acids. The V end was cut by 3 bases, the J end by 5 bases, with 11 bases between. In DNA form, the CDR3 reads TGTGCCAGCAGTGACGGGGGGGGGCGAAACACCATATATTTT. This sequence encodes CASSDGGGRNTIYF.

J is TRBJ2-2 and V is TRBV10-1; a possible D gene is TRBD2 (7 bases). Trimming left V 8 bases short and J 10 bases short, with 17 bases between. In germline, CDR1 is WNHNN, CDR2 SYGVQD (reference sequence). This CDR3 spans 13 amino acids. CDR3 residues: CASSEGGYAELFF. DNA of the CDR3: TGCGCCAGCTCCGAGGGGGGGTATGCGGAGCTGTTTTTT.

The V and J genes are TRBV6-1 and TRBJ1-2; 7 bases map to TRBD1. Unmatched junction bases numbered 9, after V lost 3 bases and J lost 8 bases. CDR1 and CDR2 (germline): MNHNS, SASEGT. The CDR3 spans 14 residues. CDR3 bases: TGTGCCAGCAGTGATATGGCGCAGGGGGAAGGCTACACCTTC. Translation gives CASSDMAQGEGYTF.